This note documents a single T cell receptor (beta chain) sequence. What it binds is not known. The sample is drawn from a study of neoadjuvant nivolumab and ipilimumab in lung cancer. The CDR3 is 13 residues long. Germline CDR1 is LNHDA and CDR2 is SQIVND (reference sequence). Trimming left V 7 bases short and J 4 bases short, with 8 bases between. Data came from immunoSEQ multiplex PCR; TCRdb stores just in-frame clones and leaves some out. The sample shows over 3,000 clones, about 87% of them seen only once. Overall study results and limits: TCR receptors were sequenced in few samples. Only two of four nivolumab-treated tumors gained richness and clonality by surgery. Compared with tumor-adjacent uninvolved lung, resected tumors showed greater richness and clonality.

The sequencing here drew on tumor tissue, taken after neoadjuvant nivolumab, alone or with ipilimumab, at or shortly before surgery. The rearrangement joins TRBV19 to TRBJ1-6; D call uncertain. This sequence was found in an adult with non-small cell lung cancer. CDR3 region: CASMGGYNSPLHF. DNA for the CDR3: TGTGCCAGTATGGGCGGTTATAATTCACCCCTCCACTTT.